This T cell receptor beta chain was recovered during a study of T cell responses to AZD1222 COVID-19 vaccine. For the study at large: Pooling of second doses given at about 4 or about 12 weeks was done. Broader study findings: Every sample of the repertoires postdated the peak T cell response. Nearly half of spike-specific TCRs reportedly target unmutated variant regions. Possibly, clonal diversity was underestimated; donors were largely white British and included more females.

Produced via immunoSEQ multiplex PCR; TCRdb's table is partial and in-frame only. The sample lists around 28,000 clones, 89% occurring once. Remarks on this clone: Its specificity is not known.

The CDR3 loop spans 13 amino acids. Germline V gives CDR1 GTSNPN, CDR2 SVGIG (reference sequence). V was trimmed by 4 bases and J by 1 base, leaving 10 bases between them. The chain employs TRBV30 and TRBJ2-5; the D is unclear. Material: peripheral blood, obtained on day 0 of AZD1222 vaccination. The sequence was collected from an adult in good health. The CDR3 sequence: CAWNPGSQETQYF. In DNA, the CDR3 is TGTGCCTGGAACCCAGGCAGCCAAGAGACCCAGTACTTC.